This T cell receptor beta chain stems from a study of cytomegalovirus exposure and HLA in healthy donors. The V segment lost 1 base and the J segment 3 bases; nucleotides outside the gene matches: 2. Germline V gives CDR1 PRHDT, CDR2 FYEKMQ (reference sequence). The CDR3 spans 16 residues. A multiplex PCR was run with 60 Vbeta primers and 13 Jbeta primers. Repertoires were generated with immunoSEQ multiplex PCR, while TCRdb's copy carries only in-frame clones and drops some. There are approximately 130,000 clones in the sample; more than 65% occur only once, and 1.8% lies in the top ten. Input material: PBMCs. The clonotype comes from a young man in good health and CMV-seronegative. The chain is built from TRBV13 and TRBJ2-1; 11 nucleotides line up with TRBD1. For the CDR3, the DNA is TGTGCCAGCAGCTTAGCCGGGACAGGGGGCTACAATGAGCAGTTCTTC. Protein sequence: CASSLAGTGGYNEQFF.